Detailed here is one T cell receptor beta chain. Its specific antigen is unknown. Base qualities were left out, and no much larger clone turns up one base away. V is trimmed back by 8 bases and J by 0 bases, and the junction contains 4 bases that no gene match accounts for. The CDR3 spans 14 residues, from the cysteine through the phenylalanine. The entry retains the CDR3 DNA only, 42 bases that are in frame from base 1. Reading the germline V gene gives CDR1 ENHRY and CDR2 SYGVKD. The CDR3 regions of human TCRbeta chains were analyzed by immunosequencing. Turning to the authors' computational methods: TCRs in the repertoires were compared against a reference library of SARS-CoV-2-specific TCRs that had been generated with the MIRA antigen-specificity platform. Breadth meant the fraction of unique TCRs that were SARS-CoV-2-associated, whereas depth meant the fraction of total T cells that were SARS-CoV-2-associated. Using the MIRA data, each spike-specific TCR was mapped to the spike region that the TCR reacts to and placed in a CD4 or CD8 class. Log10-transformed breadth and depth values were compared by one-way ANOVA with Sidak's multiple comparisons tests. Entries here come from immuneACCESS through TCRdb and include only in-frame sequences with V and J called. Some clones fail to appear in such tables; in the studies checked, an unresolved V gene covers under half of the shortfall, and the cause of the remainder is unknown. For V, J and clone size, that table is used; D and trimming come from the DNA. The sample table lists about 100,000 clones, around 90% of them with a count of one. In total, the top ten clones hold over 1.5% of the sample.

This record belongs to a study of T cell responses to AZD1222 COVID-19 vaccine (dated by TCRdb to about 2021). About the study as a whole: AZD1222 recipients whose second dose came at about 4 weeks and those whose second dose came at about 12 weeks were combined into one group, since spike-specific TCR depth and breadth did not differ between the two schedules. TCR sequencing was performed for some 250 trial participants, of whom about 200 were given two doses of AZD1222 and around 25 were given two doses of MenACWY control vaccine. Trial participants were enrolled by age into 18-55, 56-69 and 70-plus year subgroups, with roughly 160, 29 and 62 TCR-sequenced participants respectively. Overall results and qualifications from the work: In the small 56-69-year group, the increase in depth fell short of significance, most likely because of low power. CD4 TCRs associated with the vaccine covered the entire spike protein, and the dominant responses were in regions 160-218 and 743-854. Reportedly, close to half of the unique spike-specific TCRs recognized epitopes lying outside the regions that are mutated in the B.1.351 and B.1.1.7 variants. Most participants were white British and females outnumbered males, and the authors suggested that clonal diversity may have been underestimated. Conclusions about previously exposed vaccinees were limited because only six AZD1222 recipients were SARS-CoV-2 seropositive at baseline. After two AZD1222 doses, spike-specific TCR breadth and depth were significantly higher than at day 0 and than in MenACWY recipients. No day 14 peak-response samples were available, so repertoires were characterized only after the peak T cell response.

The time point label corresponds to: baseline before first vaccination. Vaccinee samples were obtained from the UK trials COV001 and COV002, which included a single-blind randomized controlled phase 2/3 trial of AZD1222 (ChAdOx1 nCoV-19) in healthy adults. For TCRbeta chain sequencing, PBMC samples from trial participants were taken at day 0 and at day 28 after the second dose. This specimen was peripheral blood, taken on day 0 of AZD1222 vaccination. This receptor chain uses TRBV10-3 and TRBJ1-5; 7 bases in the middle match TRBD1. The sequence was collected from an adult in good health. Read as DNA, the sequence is TGTGCCATCGGGACAGCGGATAGCAATCAGCCCCAGCATTTT. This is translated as CAIGTADSNQPQHF.